This TCR beta chain comes out of a study of OX40 agonist ivuxolimab in advanced cancers. Measured with immunoSEQ multiplex PCR; TCRdb has only the in-frame clones, and not every one. The sample shows around 58,000 clones, 90% to 95% of them seen only once. Points on this clone: The target antigen is unknown.

Study-wide results and limits: Doses of 0.1 to 3.0 mg/kg were accompanied by clonal expansion of CD4+ and CD8+ blood T cells by week 6.

The source is an adult with an advanced solid tumor such as melanoma, head and neck, liver or kidney cancer. Sample: CD4+ or CD8+ T cells sorted from blood, taken in a trial of the OX40 agonist ivuxolimab.

In DNA, the CDR3 is TGTGCCAGCAGCTTCGGGACAGGGGGTGAGGAGACCCAGTACTTC. Its protein product is CASSFGTGGEETQYF. The chain has TRBV9 and TRBJ2-5; 11 positions match TRBD1. V gave up 4 bases and J gave up 5 bases; unmatched junction bases: 7. The CDR3 extends over 15 amino acids. CDR1 and CDR2 (germline): SGDLS, YYNGEE.